The next 21 T cell receptor beta chains were all read from a single sample in a study of blood T cell repertoires in COVID-19. Profiling relied on immunoSEQ multiplex PCR, and the TCRdb table lists in-frame clones only, not all of them. This sample has over 200,000 clones, with about four fifths found just once. Sequencing used peripheral blood. These receptors were taken from a man aged 80 or over with acute or convalescent COVID-19.

This chain connects TRBV10-1 to TRBJ2-3; 9 bases are shared with TRBD2. The CDR3 runs to 13 residues. Germline assignment: CDR1 WNHNN and CDR2 SYGVQD (reference sequence). The V and J ends lost 8 bases and 1 base, in that order; junction bases with no gene match: 1. CDR3 sequence reads: CASLAGCTDTQYF. The CDR3 coding sequence is TGCGCCAGCCTAGCGGGGTGCACAGATACGCAGTATTTT.

This clone was seen only once. A clone one base away is much larger, so this may be a read error. This chain joins TRBV5-1 and TRBJ1-3; a possible D gene is TRBD1 (5 bases). The CDR3 consists of 13 residues. V lost 1 base, J lost 3 bases, and 5 bases lay in between. The germline V gene encodes CDR1 SGHRS and CDR2 YFSETQ. The CDR3 spells CASSLQGGNTIYF. In DNA, the CDR3 is TGCGCCAGCAGCTTGCAGGGTGGAAACACCATATATTTT.

This rearrangement joins TRBV27 to TRBJ1-1, with D possibly being TRBD1 (6 bases). Trimming pared 3 bases from V and 6 bases from J, leaving 14 bases between. The CDR3 has 14 amino acids. Germline CDR1 reads MNHEY; CDR2 reads SMNVEV (reference sequence). The CDR3 DNA reads as TGTGCCAGCAGTTTGGGGAGGGGGATCGCTGAAGCTTTCTTT. This translates into CASSLGRGIAEAFF.

J is TRBJ2-5 and V is TRBV7-3, with TRBD1 matching over 9 bases. Losses at the gene ends were 5 bases for V and 1 base for J; bases not matched to a gene: 5. The CDR3 spans 15 residues. The germline gives CDR1 SGHTA, CDR2 FQGTGA. This CDR3 reads CASSLWTGAQETQYF. DNA for the CDR3: TGTGCCAGCAGCCTCTGGACAGGGGCCCAAGAGACCCAGTACTTC. Filled out from reference TRBV7-3 and TRBJ2-5, the complete variable domain reads GAGVSQTPSNKVTEKGKYVELRCDPISGHTALYWYRQSLGQGPEFLIYFQGTGAADDSGLPNDRFFAVRPEGSVSTLKIQRTERGDSAVYLCASSLWTGAQETQYFGPGTRLLVL.

This clone came up once. This rearrangement joins TRBV2 to TRBJ2-1; D may be TRBD1 (6 bases). Germline assignment: CDR1 SNHLY and CDR2 FYNNEI. The length of the CDR3 is 13 residues. Deletions cut 5 bases from V and 9 bases from J, with 14 bases between. The CDR3 here is CASSRGSVGEQFF. CDR3 DNA: TGTGCCAGCAGTAGGGGGTCAGTTGGTGAGCAGTTCTTC.

V is TRBV24-1 and J is TRBJ1-5; D not certain. Germline assignment: CDR1 KGHDR and CDR2 SFDVKD. This CDR3 has 15 residues. V dropped 7 bases and J dropped 0 bases, with 12 bases sitting between them. This chain's CDR3 is CATRPGGHSNQPQHF. The CDR3 bases are TGTGCCACCAGACCAGGAGGCCATAGCAATCAGCCCCAGCATTTT.

The chain employs TRBV19 and TRBJ1-2, with TRBD1 matching 7 bases. Trimming at V came to 6 bases and at J to 3 bases, leaving 7 bases not matched to a gene. This CDR3 has 14 amino acids. Germline V gives CDR1 LNHDA, CDR2 SQIVND (reference sequence). CDR3 in amino acids: CASRGDRDHYGYTF. The CDR3 DNA reads as TGTGCCAGTAGGGGAGACAGGGACCACTATGGCTACACCTTC.

The gene calls are TRBV28 and TRBJ1-1; D uncertain. The CDR3 consists of 15 residues. Germline CDR1 and CDR2: MDHEN and SYDVKM. The V end was cut by 2 bases, the J end by 4 bases, with 14 bases between. In DNA, the CDR3 is TGTGCCAGCAGTTTAAGTGGAGGGCTGGGCACTGAAGCTTTCTTT. Residues: CASSLSGGLGTEAFF.

The chain couples TRBV28 to TRBJ1-5; D uncertain. The CDR3 covers 12 residues. Between the trimmed V and J ends, which lost 2 bases and 5 bases, there was a span of 4 bases. From germline, CDR1 is MDHEN and CDR2 SYDVKM. Written as DNA, the CDR3 is TGTGCCAGCAGTTTAAGCTATCAGCCCCAGCATTTT. Translation gives CASSLSYQPQHF.

V gene TRBV2 combines with J gene TRBJ2-7, with D possibly being TRBD1 (5 bases). The V and J ends lost 6 bases and 5 bases respectively, with 17 bases between them. The V gene's germline CDR1 is SNHLY and CDR2 FYNNEI. The CDR3 length is 14 residues. The CDR3 DNA reads TGTGCCAGCAGGGTTCAGACCAGGGTTGACGAGCAGTACTTC. Translation: CASRVQTRVDEQYF.

J is TRBJ2-3 and V is TRBV6-1, with D perhaps TRBD1 (5 bases). CDR3 size: 14 residues. V was clipped by 2 bases and J by 6 bases, with 12 bases between them. The germline V gene encodes CDR1 MNHNS and CDR2 SASEGT. The CDR3 bases are TGTGCCAGCAGTGAAAGGGGTCTTAGGGATACGCAGTATTTT. It translates to CASSERGLRDTQYF.

This rearrangement joins TRBV11-1 to TRBJ2-1, with a possible D match to TRBD2 (6 bases). The CDR3 is 14 residues long. Germline V lookup: CDR1 SGHAT, CDR2 FQDESV (reference sequence). Trimming took 3 bases from V and 3 from J, leaving 9 bases between them. CDR3 nucleotide sequence: TGTGCCAGCAGCTTCCTAGCGATCTACAATGAGCAGTTCTTC. Amino acid sequence: CASSFLAIYNEQFF.

The chain joins TRBV7-2 to TRBJ2-1, with 15 bases matching TRBD2. V dropped 5 bases and J dropped 7; count of bases not matched to a gene: 6. CDR1 is SGHTA and CDR2 is FQGNSA in the germline V gene. The CDR3 runs 16 residues. CDR3: CASSPGLAGGWNEQFF. Written as DNA, the CDR3 is TGTGCCAGCAGCCCAGGACTAGCGGGAGGGTGGAATGAGCAGTTCTTC.

The chain carries TRBV5-5 and TRBJ2-4, with D possibly TRBD2 on 5 matching bases. The CDR3 loop spans 14 amino acids. V lost 3 bases to trimming and J lost 3 bases, with 10 bases between them. Germline V gene lookup returns CDR1 SGHKS and CDR2 YYEKEE (reference sequence). In nucleotides, the CDR3 is TGTGCCAGCAGCTCCTGGGGAGTCAAAAACATTCAGTACTTC. Amino acids: CASSSWGVKNIQYF.

In nucleotides, the CDR3 is TGTGCCAGCAGCTTAGCGCCGACAGGGGGCGGCGAGCAGTACTTC. Its translation: CASSLAPTGGGEQYF. The chain employs TRBV7-2 and TRBJ2-7, with TRBD1 matching 10 bases. Germline loops: CDR1 SGHTA, CDR2 FQGNSA. Trimming at V came to 0 bases and at J to 6 bases, leaving 5 bases not matched to a gene. CDR3 size: 15 residues.

The rearrangement uses TRBV12-3 or TRBV12-4 and TRBJ1-1; D might be TRBD1 (6 bases). The CDR3 has 13 residues. V was pared by 6 bases and J by 4 bases, with 12 bases between. Here the CDR3 reads CASREQGSTEAFF. In DNA, the CDR3 is TGTGCCAGCAGGGAACAGGGTAGCACTGAAGCTTTCTTT.

This sequence joins TRBV4-1 and TRBJ2-5; a possible D gene is TRBD1 (6 bases). Germline-derived CDR1 and CDR2 are MGHRA and YSYEKL. This CDR3 is built from 15 residues. Deletions cut 0 bases from V and 4 bases from J, with 12 bases between. Here the CDR3 reads CASSQDWAGVETQYF. DNA of the CDR3: TGCGCCAGCAGCCAAGATTGGGCAGGGGTAGAGACCCAGTACTTC.

The chain is built from TRBV18 and TRBJ2-5; TRBD1 is a possible D gene (6 bases). Per the germline V gene, CDR1 is KGHSH and CDR2 is LQKENI. Deletions cut 2 bases from V and 1 base from J, with 14 bases between. This CDR3 comprises 16 residues. CDR3 bases: TGTGCCAGCTCACCAAGTTTGGCCAGGGGCCAAGAGACCCAGTACTTC. It codes for CASSPSLARGQETQYF.

J is TRBJ2-7 and V is TRBV5-1; D is unresolved. Germline lookup yields CDR1 SGHRS and CDR2 YFSETQ. The V gene lost 0 bases and the J gene lost 2 bases, with 9 bases spanning the gap. This CDR3 is 14 amino acids long. The CDR3 region is CASSLDSFPYEQYF. The CDR3 DNA sequence: TGCGCCAGCAGCTTGGACAGTTTTCCCTACGAGCAGTACTTC.

V and J are TRBV6-5 and TRBJ1-5; D remains unclear. Germline V gene lookup returns CDR1 MNHEY and CDR2 SVGAGI. The CDR3 length is 13 residues. V was pared by 0 bases and J by 5 bases, with 5 bases between. The CDR3 nucleotides are TGTGCCAGCAGTTACTCCCCCGATCAGCCCCAGCATTTT. The encoded protein is CASSYSPDQPQHF.

The chain carries TRBV20-1 and TRBJ2-2; D is unresolved. The CDR3 has 14 amino acids. Trimming cost V 3 bases and J 1 base, with 9 bases left between them. Per germline, CDR1 DFQATT and CDR2 SNEGSKA (reference sequence). For the CDR3, the DNA is TGCAGTGCTAGTGGCAGGAAGAACACCGGGGAGCTGTTTTTT. This encodes CSASGRKNTGELFF.